This record concerns one TCR beta chain sequence. Its specificity is not known. This sample stems from a study of T cells in Graves' hyperthyroidism and ophthalmopathy. Notes on the study in general: Progression to ophthalmopathy was predicted a median of roughly 6.8 months early.

Amplified TCR beta CDR3 regions derived from RNA transcripts. The HTBI primer set served for first-round RT-PCR of the TCR CDR3. One entry per CDR3 protein, called by TCRdb with MiXCR from the multiplex PCR reads. The sample yields 300,000 to 400,000 distinct CDR3 sequences, about 20% seen once. Patients counted as stable if ophthalmopathy did not develop within 18 months. Patients aged 18 to 65 with hyperthyroidism were newly diagnosed, with duration under 2 months. This clonotype was obtained from a woman in her forties or fifties with Graves' hyperthyroidism. The specimen sequenced was blood.

Written as DNA, the CDR3 is TGTGCCGGGGGACAGGGGGCTCATGCGCCCCAGCATTTT. Translation gives CAGGQGAHAPQHF. V is TRBV30 and J is TRBJ1-5; 12 bases are a match to TRBD1. Germline-derived CDR1 and CDR2 are GTSNPN and SVGIG (reference sequence). The CDR3 is made up of 13 amino acids. V lost 8 bases, J lost 9 bases, and 8 bases stayed unmatched.